This T cell receptor beta chain was sequenced in a study of control samples from healthy donors and cancer patients. The CDR3 is 15 amino acids. Unmatched junction bases numbered 8, after V lost 4 bases and J lost 2 bases. Germline values: CDR1 SGHAT, CDR2 FQNNGV. This clone was counted a few times. Sequencing was performed with immunoSEQ multiplex PCR; in TCRdb, only in-frame clones are kept and a portion is missing. The sample has 60,000 to 80,000 clones, roughly nine tenths seen once. The J gene is TRBJ2-7, the V gene TRBV11-2; 7 bases fit TRBD2. Sequencing was done on a sample of blood. The receptor's source is a woman in her 50s in good health. CDR3 sequence: CASSSSAGWAYEQYF. Here the CDR3 DNA reads TGTGCCAGCAGCTCATCAGCGGGATGGGCCTACGAGCAGTACTTC.